This is a list of T cell receptor beta chains from one sample in a study of identifying expanded T cells in peripheral blood. Sequencing was performed with immunoSEQ multiplex PCR; in TCRdb, only in-frame clones are kept and a portion is missing. The sample includes about 91,000 clones, approximately 89% of them seen just once. The source material was blood. The source is a person between 18 and 69 years old in good health. Both conserved end residues are part of each CDR3. A D gene is named only where the DNA matches it firmly. Rows give clone size only sometimes, using once, few, many, or a class for an expanded clone.

v_call	d_call	clone_size	j_call	cdr3_aa	cdr3_nt
TRBV5-4	NA	NA	TRBJ1-6	CASSLVVGDRNSPLHF	TGTGCCAGCAGCTTGGTCGTGGGGGATAGAAATTCACCCCTCCACTTT
TRBV12-2	NA	NA	TRBJ2-4	CASRLARDGDTSGRWKNIQYF	TGTGCAAGTCGCTTAGCCCGGGACGGGGATACTAGCGGGAGATGGAAAAACATTCAGTACTTC
TRBV30	NA	NA	TRBJ2-3	CAWSVPQGITDTQYF	TGTGCCTGGAGTGTACCCCAGGGAATCACAGATACGCAGTATTTT
TRBV5-6	TRBD1	NA	TRBJ2-7	CASSLGTGGSYEQYF	TGTGCCAGCAGCTTGGGGACAGGGGGCTCCTACGAGCAGTACTTC
TRBV6-1	NA	NA	TRBJ2-4	CASSGEAVKNIQYF	TGTGCCAGCAGTGGAGAGGCAGTCAAAAACATTCAGTACTTC
TRBV6-1	TRBD1	NA	TRBJ1-1	CASSDDGQGITEAFF	TGTGCCAGCAGTGACGATGGACAGGGGATCACTGAAGCTTTCTTT
TRBV2	NA	NA	TRBJ1-1	CASSEVGRNTEAFF	TGTGCCAGCAGTGAAGTTGGGAGGAACACTGAAGCTTTCTTT
TRBV7-6	NA	NA	TRBJ2-3	CASSLEPFSSTSTDTQYF	TGTGCCAGCAGCTTAGAGCCTTTCTCTTCTACTAGCACAGATACGCAGTATTTT
TRBV5-1	NA	NA	TRBJ1-6	CASSSRDTYNSPLHF	TGCGCCAGCAGCTCTCGTGACACCTATAATTCACCCCTCCACTTT
TRBV6-6	TRBD1	NA	TRBJ1-1	CASSTGDEAFF	TGTGCCAGCAGTACAGGGGATGAAGCTTTCTTT
TRBV1	NA	NA	TRBJ2-7	CTTTGVLTSGRVYEQYF	TGCACCACAACAGGGGTGCTCACTAGCGGGAGGGTCTACGAGCAGTACTTC
TRBV19	NA	NA	TRBJ1-2	CASSIDQSRGYTF	TGTGCCAGTAGTATAGACCAATCCAGAGGCTACACCTTC
TRBV6-4	TRBD2	NA	TRBJ2-1	CASSDNGGGNNEQFF	TGTGCCAGCAGTGACAACGGCGGGGGGAACAATGAGCAGTTCTTC
TRBV21-1	NA	once	TRBJ2-2	CASSNSTGWGYTGELFF	TGTGCCAGCAGCAACTCAACGGGTTGGGGATACACCGGGGAGCTGTTTTTT
TRBV7-9	TRBD2	once	TRBJ2-7	CASSLTSVSYEQYF	TGTGCCAGCAGCTTAACTAGCGTCTCCTACGAGCAGTACTTC
TRBV7-6	NA	once	TRBJ2-5	CASSSRTGPRASAQYF	TGTGCCAGCAGCTCCCGAACGGGACCTCGGGCGTCGGCCCAGTACTTC
TRBV7-2	NA	NA	TRBJ2-3	CASSLSGKPTDTQYF	TGTGCCAGCAGCTTAAGTGGGAAACCCACAGATACGCAGTATTTT
TRBV6-4	TRBD2	NA	TRBJ2-1	CASSDVAGDEAEQFF	TGTGCCAGCAGTGACGTAGCGGGAGATGAGGCTGAGCAGTTCTTC
TRBV7-2	TRBD1	few	TRBJ1-2	CASSSGQGYGYTF	TGTGCCAGCAGCTCGGGACAGGGCTATGGCTACACCTTC
TRBV7-2	TRBD2	NA	TRBJ2-3	CASSSSSGRVVDTQYF	TGTGCCAGCAGCTCGTCTAGCGGGAGGGTGGTAGATACGCAGTATTTT
TRBV28	NA	NA	TRBJ1-2	CASSSRTRLGGYGYTF	TGTGCCAGCAGTTCCCGGACAAGGCTAGGAGGCTATGGCTACACCTTC
TRBV6-5	NA	NA	TRBJ1-1	CASSYSPMGTEAFF	TGTGCCAGCAGTTACTCGCCCATGGGGACTGAAGCTTTCTTT
TRBV9	NA	NA	TRBJ2-3	CASSVEGSAGDTQYF	TGTGCCAGCAGCGTAGAGGGGAGTGCAGGGGATACGCAGTATTTT
TRBV4-1	TRBD2	NA	TRBJ2-3	CASSQNGRVDTQYF	TGCGCCAGCAGCCAAAACGGGAGGGTAGATACGCAGTATTTT
TRBV6-5	NA	NA	TRBJ1-4	CASSYSIGNEKLFF	TGTGCCAGCAGTTACTCAATCGGGAATGAAAAACTGTTTTTT
TRBV19	NA	NA	TRBJ2-7	CASTNPGDSPYEQYF	TGTGCCAGTACCAACCCGGGAGATTCACCCTACGAGCAGTACTTC
TRBV9	TRBD2	NA	TRBJ2-1	CASSVSSGRVYNEQFF	TGTGCCAGCAGCGTTTCCAGCGGGAGGGTCTACAATGAGCAGTTCTTC
TRBV11-2	NA	NA	TRBJ2-7	CASSLYFEDEQYF	TGTGCCAGCAGCTTATACTTCGAGGACGAGCAGTACTTC
TRBV12-5	NA	NA	TRBJ2-3	CASGLNTDTQYF	TGTGCTAGTGGCCTCAACACAGATACGCAGTATTTT
TRBV19	NA	NA	TRBJ1-3	CASIRKVRTFASEDGNTIYF	TGTGCCAGTATCCGTAAGGTACGGACTTTCGCCTCTGAGGATGGAAACACCATATATTTT
TRBV5-8	TRBD1	NA	TRBJ2-7	CASRNDRGPYEQYF	TGTGCCAGCAGAAACGACAGGGGGCCCTACGAGCAGTACTTC
TRBV5-1	TRBD1	NA	TRBJ2-7	CASRARTGGLYEQYF	TGCGCCAGCAGGGCGCGGACAGGGGGCCTCTACGAGCAGTACTTC
TRBV19	NA	NA	TRBJ1-1	CASTPGPMNTEAFF	TGTGCCAGTACCCCGGGACCTATGAACACTGAAGCTTTCTTT
TRBV5-6	NA	NA	TRBJ2-5	CASSLEGDFGETQYF	TGTGCCAGCAGCTTGGAGGGGGATTTTGGAGAGACCCAGTACTTC
TRBV6-1	TRBD1	NA	TRBJ2-1	CASSVGQGAYNEQFF	TGTGCCAGCAGTGTAGGACAGGGGGCCTACAATGAGCAGTTCTTC
TRBV30	NA	NA	TRBJ1-2	CAWKGAVAARGYTF	TGTGCCTGGAAAGGGGCGGTTGCGGCTCGGGGCTACACCTTC
TRBV6-1	NA	NA	TRBJ1-5	CASNFEVYSNQPQHF	TGTGCCAGCAATTTCGAGGTTTATAGCAATCAGCCCCAGCATTTT
TRBV6-6	NA	NA	TRBJ2-2	CASSYSRENTGELFF	TGTGCCAGCAGTTACTCTCGGGAGAACACCGGGGAGCTGTTTTTT
TRBV9	NA	once	TRBJ1-1	CASKRADESTEAFF	TGTGCCAGCAAGAGGGCAGATGAGTCCACTGAAGCTTTCTTT
TRBV19	NA	NA	TRBJ1-6	CASSRDSSYNSPLHF	TGTGCCAGTAGTAGAGACAGCTCCTATAATTCACCCCTCCACTTT
TRBV11-1	NA	NA	TRBJ2-2	CASSLVRSNTGELFF	TGTGCCAGCAGCTTAGTTAGGTCGAACACCGGGGAGCTGTTTTTT
TRBV28	TRBD2	NA	TRBJ2-4	CASSLRLAGGVAKNIQYF	TGTGCCAGCAGTTTACGGCTAGCGGGAGGAGTAGCCAAAAACATTCAGTACTTC
TRBV9	NA	NA	TRBJ2-5	CASSVMERAGAQYF	TGTGCCAGCAGCGTAATGGAGAGGGCTGGGGCCCAGTACTTC
TRBV10-2	NA	once	TRBJ1-1	CASRDTEAFF	TGCGCCAGCCGGGACACTGAAGCTTTCTTT
TRBV19	TRBD1	NA	TRBJ1-5	CASSITGGGQPQHF	TGTGCCAGTAGTATCACAGGGGGCGGTCAGCCCCAGCATTTT
TRBV21-1	NA	once	TRBJ2-7	CASTPAGGGEQYF	TGTGCCAGCACCCCGGCGGGGGGGGGCGAGCAGTACTTC
TRBV7-4	TRBD1	NA	TRBJ1-6	CASSPGQGARNSPLHF	TGTGCCAGCAGCCCAGGACAGGGGGCGCGGAATTCACCCCTCCACTTT